The 13 T cell receptor beta chains below were found in one sample sequenced in a study of shared clonotypes between healthy human individuals. Produced via immunoSEQ multiplex PCR; TCRdb's table is partial and in-frame only. The sample lists about 2.5 million clones, around 93% occurring once. Sequencing was carried out using naive CD4+ T cells from PBMCs. Subset indicated: CD45RA+ positively selected. The receptor set was obtained from a man in his late teens or twenties in good health. Some clones in this sample may be carry-over from other donors' samples.

This clone has only one observation. The chain combines TRBV27 with TRBJ1-1, with D unclear. V dropped 3 bases and J dropped 4 bases, with 15 bases sitting between them. Germline V lookup: CDR1 MNHEY, CDR2 SMNVEV (reference sequence). The CDR3 has 15 amino acids. CDR3 in DNA: TGTGCCAGCAGTTTGGGAGGCGCGCCCCTCACTGAAGCTTTCTTT. Protein: CASSLGGAPLTEAFF.

The chain joins TRBV28 to TRBJ1-1; no clear D gene. The CDR3 totals 16 residues. The germline CDR1 and CDR2 sequences are MDHEN and SYDVKM. V shed 2 bases and J shed 6 bases, with 19 bases lying between them. The CDR3 here is CASSLRAGRMLAEAFF. CDR3 in DNA: TGTGCCAGCAGTTTAAGGGCAGGTCGGATGCTGGCTGAAGCTTTCTTT. Together with reference TRBV28 and TRBJ1-1, the CDR3 gives the full variable domain: DVKVTQSSRYLVKRTGEKVFLECVQDMDHENMFWYRQDPGLGLRLIYFSYDVKMKEKGDIPEGYSVSREKKERFSLILESASTNQTSMYLCASSLRAGRMLAEAFFGQGTRLTVV.

A note on this clone: The junction differs from germline at one of its ends, possibly a read error. The chain couples TRBV10-3 to TRBJ1-1; no clear D gene. The CDR3 spans 15 residues. Germline V CDR1 and CDR2: ENHRY, SYGVKD. In DNA form, the CDR3 reads TGTGCCAGCAGTGAGGGCCTCACCCCCCACACTGAAGCTTTCTTT. Its translation is CASSEGLTPHTEAFF.

V and J are TRBV10-3 and TRBJ2-1, with 8 bases that match TRBD1. The germline V gene has CDR1 ENHRY and CDR2 SYGVKD. V trimming: 6 bases; J trimming: 5 bases; junction bases outside the gene matches: 9. This CDR3 has 15 amino acids. For the CDR3, the DNA is TGTGCCATCAGACCCCACGGACAGGGAAACAATGAGCAGTTCTTC. It specifies CAIRPHGQGNNEQFF.

This sequence joins TRBV27 and TRBJ1-2; weak D call: TRBD1 (5 bases). The ends were cut back, 4 bases at V and 8 bases at J, with 11 bases in the middle. CDR3 length equals 12 residues. Germline values: CDR1 MNHEY, CDR2 SMNVEV (reference sequence). The CDR3 DNA reads TGTGCCAGCAGTTCCCCAGGGTCCGGCTACACCTTC. Translated, it gives CASSSPGSGYTF.

V and J are TRBV5-1 and TRBJ1-2; 7 bases are shared with TRBD1. The germline CDR1 and CDR2 sequences are SGHRS and YFSETQ. The CDR3 spans 15 residues. Trimming at V came to 3 bases and at J to 2 bases, leaving 7 bases not matched to a gene. The CDR3 is CASSYHGTDNYGYTF. The CDR3 coding sequence is TGCGCCAGCAGCTACCACGGGACAGACAACTATGGCTACACCTTC.

The gene calls are TRBV2 and TRBJ1-5; D uncertain. The CDR3 consists of 13 residues. The V end was cut by 4 bases, the J end by 5 bases, with 9 bases between. CDR1 is SNHLY, CDR2 FYNNEI, per germline. The CDR3 protein is CASSAREDQPQHF. CDR3 sequence (DNA): TGTGCCAGCAGTGCACGAGAGGATCAGCCCCAGCATTTT.

The chain recombines TRBV30 with TRBJ1-5; tentative D call: TRBD1 (6 bases). This CDR3 is built from 14 residues. CDR1 and CDR2 (germline): GTSNPN, SVGIG (reference sequence). V was clipped by 0 bases and J by 7 bases, with 13 bases between them. CDR3: CAWSVGDRWQPQHF. The CDR3 DNA is TGTGCCTGGAGTGTTGGAGACAGGTGGCAGCCCCAGCATTTT. The variable domain in full, completed from reference TRBV30 and TRBJ1-5, reads SQTIHQWPATLVQPVGSPLSLECTVEGTSNPNLYWYRQAAGRGLQLLFYSVGIGQISSEVPQNLSASRPQDRQFILSSKKLLLSDSGFYLCAWSVGDRWQPQHFGDGTRLSIL.

This chain connects TRBV5-8 to TRBJ2-7, with D possibly being TRBD1 (5 bases). Looked up from germline, CDR1 is SGHTS and CDR2 is YDEGEE. The CDR3 runs 14 residues. Trimming took off 0 bases at V and 2 bases at J, with 9 bases between the two ends. CDR3 loop: CASSLEQGPYEQYF. In nucleotides, the CDR3 is TGTGCCAGCAGCTTGGAGCAGGGCCCCTACGAGCAGTACTTC.

The J gene is TRBJ2-1, the V gene TRBV7-3, with 7 bases matching TRBD1. Trimming removed 5 bases from V and 7 bases from J; junction bases left unmatched: 5. The germline CDR1 and CDR2 sequences are SGHTA and FQGTGA. This CDR3 contains 13 residues. The CDR3 DNA sequence: TGTGCCAGCAGCACCGACAGGGTTAATGAGCAGTTCTTC. Amino acids: CASSTDRVNEQFF.

There are a few counts of this clone. The chain carries TRBV4-1 and TRBJ1-1; TRBD1 is a possible D gene (5 bases). The germline CDR1 and CDR2 sequences are MGHRA and YSYEKL. CDR3 length: 15 amino acids. V was clipped by 5 bases and J by 7 bases, with 20 bases between them. Here the CDR3 DNA reads TGCGCCAGCAGCGCCACTGGCCGGACACACGTTGAAGCTTTCTTT. Its translation: CASSATGRTHVEAFF.

With respect to this clone: Other DNA sequences in the same sample also yield this CDR3. The chain combines TRBV5-1 with TRBJ1-1; D possibly corresponds to TRBD1 (5 bases). Germline V gene sequence: CDR1 SGHRS, CDR2 YFSETQ. V lost 4 bases to trimming and J lost 1 base, with 14 bases between them. The CDR3 spans 15 residues. The CDR3 DNA sequence: TGCGCCAGCAGCCCACCCGGGACGGGGAACACTGAAGCTTTCTTT. Amino acid sequence: CASSPPGTGNTEAFF.

The rearrangement links TRBV2 to TRBJ1-5; D is uncertain. The CDR3 runs to 17 residues. Trimming pared 0 bases from V and 2 bases from J, leaving 14 bases between. Per germline, CDR1 SNHLY and CDR2 FYNNEI. This CDR3 reads CASSEALWRLGNQPQHF. The CDR3 bases are TGTGCCAGCAGTGAAGCGCTGTGGCGCCTCGGCAATCAGCCCCAGCATTTT.